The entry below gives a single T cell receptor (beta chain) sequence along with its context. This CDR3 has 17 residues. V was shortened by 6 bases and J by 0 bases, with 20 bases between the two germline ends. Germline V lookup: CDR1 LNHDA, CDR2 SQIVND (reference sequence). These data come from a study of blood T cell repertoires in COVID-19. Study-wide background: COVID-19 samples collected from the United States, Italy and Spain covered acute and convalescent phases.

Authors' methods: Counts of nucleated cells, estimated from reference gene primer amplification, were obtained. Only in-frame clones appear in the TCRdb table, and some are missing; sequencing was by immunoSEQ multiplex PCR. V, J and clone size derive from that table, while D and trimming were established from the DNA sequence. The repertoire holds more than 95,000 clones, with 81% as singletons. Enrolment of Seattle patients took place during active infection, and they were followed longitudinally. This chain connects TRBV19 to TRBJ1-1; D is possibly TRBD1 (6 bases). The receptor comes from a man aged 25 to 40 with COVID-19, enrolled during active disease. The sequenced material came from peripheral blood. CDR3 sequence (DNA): TGTGCCAGTAGCACGGGGACACTACCCTTAATGAACACTGAAGCTTTCTTT. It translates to CASSTGTLPLMNTEAFF.